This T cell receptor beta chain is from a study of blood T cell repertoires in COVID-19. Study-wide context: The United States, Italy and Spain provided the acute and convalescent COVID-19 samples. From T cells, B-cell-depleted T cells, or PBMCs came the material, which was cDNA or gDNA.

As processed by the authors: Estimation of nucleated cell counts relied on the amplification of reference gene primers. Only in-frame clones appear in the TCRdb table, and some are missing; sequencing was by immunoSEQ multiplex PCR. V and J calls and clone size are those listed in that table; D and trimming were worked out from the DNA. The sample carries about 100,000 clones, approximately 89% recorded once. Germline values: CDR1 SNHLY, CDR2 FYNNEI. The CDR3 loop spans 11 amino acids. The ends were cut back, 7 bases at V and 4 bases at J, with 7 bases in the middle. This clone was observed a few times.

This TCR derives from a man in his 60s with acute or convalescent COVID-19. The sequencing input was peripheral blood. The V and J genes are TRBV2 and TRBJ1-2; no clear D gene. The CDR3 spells CASNVGYGYTF. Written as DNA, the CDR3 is TGTGCCAGCAATGTCGGCTATGGCTACACCTTC.